This is a list of T cell receptor beta chains from one sample in a study of Graves' ophthalmopathy and Graves' hyperthyroidism. MiXCR was run by TCRdb on the multiplex PCR reads, yielding one entry per CDR3 protein. The sample has some 170,000 distinct CDR3 sequences; 35% to 50% are singletons. The sequenced sample was peripheral blood. The receptors were sampled from a man younger than 40 with Graves' ophthalmopathy. Each CDR3 is given with its conserved first and last residue. Each record gives: J gene, V gene, D gene, clone size, CDR3 DNA, CDR3 protein. D genes are given only for firm matches. For some rows the clone size is stated as once, few or many, or as a class when expanded; others skip it.

J: TRBJ2-2; V: TRBV2; D: TRBD1; size: many; DNA: TGTGCCAGCAACAGACAGGGGACCGGGGAGCTGTTTTTT; CDR3: CASNRQGTGELFF
J: TRBJ2-5; V: TRBV6-2/TRBV6-3; D: TRBD2; size: many; DNA: TGTGCCAGCACCATCGAATCCGGACTAGCGGGAGGGAGAAGAGAGACCCAGTACTTC; CDR3: CASTIESGLAGGRRETQYF
J: TRBJ1-1; V: TRBV6-5; D: .; size: .; DNA: TGTGCCAGCAGTTACTCGAATACCGGAGCTAACACTGAAGCTTTCTTT; CDR3: CASSYSNTGANTEAFF
J: TRBJ1-5; V: TRBV28; D: .; size: many; DNA: TGTGCCAGCAGTATAGAGTCCAATCAGCCCCAGCATTTT; CDR3: CASSIESNQPQHF
J: TRBJ1-1; V: TRBV6-1; D: .; size: .; DNA: TGTGCCAGCAGGCCCCCGATTAACACTGAAGCTTTCTTT; CDR3: CASRPPINTEAFF
J: TRBJ2-7; V: TRBV6-5; D: .; size: .; DNA: TGTGCCAGCAGTTACGGACCAATATACGAGCAGTACTTC; CDR3: CASSYGPIYEQYF
J: TRBJ2-5; V: TRBV11-1; D: .; size: few; DNA: TGTGCCAGCAGCCTCGGGATTCGGGAGACCCAGTACTTC; CDR3: CASSLGIRETQYF
J: TRBJ2-7; V: TRBV7-2; D: .; size: .; DNA: TGTGCCAGCAGCATAGGGGGTGGCTACGAGCAGTACTTC; CDR3: CASSIGGGYEQYF
J: TRBJ1-2; V: TRBV12-3/TRBV12-4; D: TRBD1; size: many; DNA: TGTGCCAGCAGTATTACCGACAGGGGAGGCTACACCTTC; CDR3: CASSITDRGGYTF
J: TRBJ1-1; V: TRBV3-1; D: .; size: many; DNA: TGTGCCAGCAGCCAAGAGAGTGAAGCTTTCTTT; CDR3: CASSQESEAFF
J: TRBJ1-1; V: TRBV11-1; D: .; size: many; DNA: TGTGCCAGCAGCTCAGGGACGGGCTATAACACTGAAGCTTTCTTT; CDR3: CASSSGTGYNTEAFF
J: TRBJ2-5; V: TRBV6-2/TRBV6-3; D: TRBD1; size: .; DNA: TGTGCCAGCAGTTACACCCCGGGACAGGTTGATTTGTACCAAGAGACCCAGTACTTC; CDR3: CASSYTPGQVDLYQETQYF
J: TRBJ1-5; V: TRBV27; D: .; size: .; DNA: TGTGCCAGCAGCCTCTGGGCAGGAAATCAGCCCCAGCATTTT; CDR3: CASSLWAGNQPQHF
J: TRBJ2-5; V: TRBV15; D: .; size: .; DNA: TGTGCCACCAGCAGAGGGCAGGGGACGGAGACCCAGTACTTC; CDR3: CATSRGQGTETQYF
J: TRBJ2-7; V: TRBV6-2/TRBV6-3; D: .; size: many; DNA: TGTGCCAGCAGTTACTCCAACGCCGGGGCTACGGGACCCTCCGAGCAGTACTTC; CDR3: CASSYSNAGATGPSEQYF
J: TRBJ2-5; V: TRBV9; D: .; size: many; DNA: TGTGCCAGCAGCGCGCCAGCGCTAGCCATTTGGAAGACCCAGTACTTC; CDR3: CASSAPALAIWKTQYF
J: TRBJ2-5; V: TRBV24-1; D: .; size: once; DNA: TGTGCCACCAGTGATGGGGCAGAAGAGACCCAGTACTTC; CDR3: CATSDGAEETQYF
J: TRBJ1-6; V: TRBV12-3/TRBV12-4; D: .; size: many; DNA: TGTGCCAGCAGTTTAGGGGGAGAGAATTCACCCCTCCACTTT; CDR3: CASSLGGENSPLHF
J: TRBJ1-2; V: TRBV12-3/TRBV12-4; D: .; size: .; DNA: TGTGCTAGCAGGCCGACAGGAAACTATGGCTACACCTTC; CDR3: CASRPTGNYGYTF
J: TRBJ1-6; V: TRBV9; D: .; size: once; DNA: TGTGCCAGCAGCGCCCCAGGCTCCTATAATTCACCCCTCCACTTT; CDR3: CASSAPGSYNSPLHF
J: TRBJ2-5; V: TRBV6-1; D: .; size: few; DNA: TGTGCCAGCAGAGGACAGCTGGAGACCCAGTACTTC; CDR3: CASRGQLETQYF
J: TRBJ1-2; V: TRBV28; D: .; size: few; DNA: TGTGCCAGCAGTTCGGGGGGAGGGCTCTATGGCTACACCTTC; CDR3: CASSSGGGLYGYTF
J: TRBJ1-3; V: TRBV2; D: .; size: .; DNA: TGTGCCAGCAAAGGAGGGGACGGAACCTACTTCTCTGGAAACACCATATATTTT; CDR3: CASKGGDGTYFSGNTIYF
J: TRBJ2-7; V: TRBV28; D: TRBD2; size: .; DNA: TGTGCCAGCAGTGCCCCAGGGACTAGCGAGGGCGAGCAGTACTTC; CDR3: CASSAPGTSEGEQYF
J: TRBJ1-1; V: TRBV6-1; D: .; size: few; DNA: TGTGCCAGCAGGGACCTGGGGCACACTGAAGCTTTCTTT; CDR3: CASRDLGHTEAFF
J: TRBJ2-7; V: TRBV2; D: TRBD2; size: many; DNA: TGTGCCAGCAGTGAGGGACTAGCGGGAATGGACGAGCAGTACTTC; CDR3: CASSEGLAGMDEQYF
J: TRBJ1-2; V: TRBV24-1; D: TRBD1; size: many; DNA: TGTGCCACCAGTGACGACGGACAGGGAGCCTATGGCTACACCTTC; CDR3: CATSDDGQGAYGYTF
J: TRBJ2-7; V: TRBV6-5; D: TRBD2; size: many; DNA: TGTGCCAGCAGTTACTCGGGTTCGGCTAGCGGGTCGTACGAGCAGTACTTC; CDR3: CASSYSGSASGSYEQYF
J: TRBJ2-7; V: TRBV9; D: .; size: many; DNA: TGTGCCAGCAGCGTAGAGGGCCAAGAGTCCGACGAGCAGTACTTC; CDR3: CASSVEGQESDEQYF
J: TRBJ2-7; V: TRBV6-1; D: TRBD2; size: .; DNA: TGTGCCAGCAGGGGAAGAGCGGGAACCTCCTACGAGCAGTACTTC; CDR3: CASRGRAGTSYEQYF
J: TRBJ2-7; V: TRBV4-3; D: .; size: many; DNA: TGCGCCAGCAGCCAAGACGACAGTGTCTCCTACGAGCAGTACTTC; CDR3: CASSQDDSVSYEQYF
J: TRBJ2-5; V: TRBV7-2; D: .; size: many; DNA: TGTGCCAGCAGCTTATTTCCGGCCAGCGGTGCCGAGACCCAGTACTTC; CDR3: CASSLFPASGAETQYF
J: TRBJ2-7; V: TRBV6-5; D: TRBD2; size: many; DNA: TGTGCCAGCAGTTACACTAGCGGGAGCTCCTACGAGCAGTACTTC; CDR3: CASSYTSGSSYEQYF
J: TRBJ2-7; V: TRBV29-1; D: .; size: .; DNA: TGCAGCGCCTCTACGAGTGGGTACGAGCAGTACTTC; CDR3: CSASTSGYEQYF
J: TRBJ2-2; V: TRBV12-3/TRBV12-4; D: .; size: .; DNA: TGTGCCAGCAGTTTTTCGGCCCGGGAGCTGTTTTTT; CDR3: CASSFSARELFF
J: TRBJ1-1; V: TRBV9; D: .; size: .; DNA: TGTGCCAGCAGCGTAGGATGGTCCACTGAAGCTTTCTTT; CDR3: CASSVGWSTEAFF
J: TRBJ1-2; V: TRBV28; D: .; size: .; DNA: TGTGCCAGCAGTCGGGACGGGGGACTGCATGGCTACACCTTC; CDR3: CASSRDGGLHGYTF
J: TRBJ1-2; V: TRBV12-3/TRBV12-4; D: .; size: many; DNA: TGTGCCAGCAGTCGAGGGCGGGGCTACACCTTC; CDR3: CASSRGRGYTF
J: TRBJ2-5; V: TRBV11-2; D: .; size: many; DNA: TGTGCCAGCAGCTTAGATCTCTCCAGGACCCAGTACTTC; CDR3: CASSLDLSRTQYF
J: TRBJ1-2; V: TRBV24-1; D: .; size: many; DNA: TGTGCCACCAGTGATTTCGGGGGCTATGGCTACACCTTC; CDR3: CATSDFGGYGYTF
J: TRBJ2-7; V: TRBV12-3/TRBV12-4; D: TRBD2; size: many; DNA: TGTGCCAGCAGTTCAGGACTAGACTACGAGCAGTACTTC; CDR3: CASSSGLDYEQYF
J: TRBJ2-2; V: TRBV7-8; D: .; size: many; DNA: TGTGCCAGCAGTACAGCGGGTAGGAACACCGGGGAGCTGTTTTTT; CDR3: CASSTAGRNTGELFF
J: TRBJ1-5; V: TRBV9; D: TRBD1; size: many; DNA: TGTGCCAGCAGCGCCGGGACAGGGGAACGTCAGCCCCAGCATTTT; CDR3: CASSAGTGERQPQHF
J: TRBJ1-5; V: TRBV28; D: .; size: .; DNA: TGTGCCAGCAGTTTTCCGGGGTTGGGTCAGCCCCAGCATTTT; CDR3: CASSFPGLGQPQHF
J: TRBJ1-1; V: TRBV6-2/TRBV6-3; D: TRBD1; size: few; DNA: TGTGCCAGCAGACCACAGCCGGGACAGAGACCGAACACTGAAGCTTTCTTT; CDR3: CASRPQPGQRPNTEAFF
J: TRBJ2-5; V: TRBV10-3; D: .; size: .; DNA: TGTGCCATCAGTGAGGGGAGGACCCAGTACTTC; CDR3: CAISEGRTQYF
J: TRBJ2-7; V: TRBV6-1; D: .; size: .; DNA: TGTGCCAGCAAGGCCGGGGGTCCCCAGAACTACGAGCAGTACTTC; CDR3: CASKAGGPQNYEQYF
J: TRBJ1-2; V: TRBV12-3/TRBV12-4; D: .; size: .; DNA: TGTGCCAGCAGTCAGCAGGTTGGGTACTATGGCTACACCTTC; CDR3: CASSQQVGYYGYTF
J: TRBJ2-5; V: TRBV7-2; D: TRBD2; size: many; DNA: TGTGCCAGCAGCTCTGGGAGGGCCGGGGAGACCCAGTACTTC; CDR3: CASSSGRAGETQYF
J: TRBJ2-5; V: TRBV24-1; D: .; size: .; DNA: TGTGCCACCCACTCTCGGGGGGCTAAAGAGACCCAGTACTTC; CDR3: CATHSRGAKETQYF
J: TRBJ2-7; V: TRBV14; D: .; size: many; DNA: TGTGCCAGCAGCCAAGAGGGGACAAAGCTCCGGTACTTC; CDR3: CASSQEGTKLRYF
J: TRBJ1-3; V: TRBV6-1; D: .; size: .; DNA: TGTGCCAGCGGAACAGGGTCTAGAAACACCATATATTTT; CDR3: CASGTGSRNTIYF
J: TRBJ2-5; V: TRBV6-2/TRBV6-3; D: .; size: few; DNA: TGTGCCAGCAGTTACTCGAGTACAGACCAAGAGACCCAGTACTTC; CDR3: CASSYSSTDQETQYF
J: TRBJ2-4; V: TRBV18; D: TRBD1; size: many; DNA: TGTGCCAGCTCAACAACGACAGGGCAGTACTTC; CDR3: CASSTTTGQYF
J: TRBJ1-1; V: TRBV4-1; D: .; size: many; DNA: TGCGCCAGCAGCCAAGATCCCCAAGGGGACACTGAAGCTTTCTTT; CDR3: CASSQDPQGDTEAFF
J: TRBJ1-3; V: TRBV19; D: .; size: .; DNA: TGTGCCAGTACAACCACCGGGTCTGACTCTGGAAACACCATATATTTT; CDR3: CASTTTGSDSGNTIYF
J: TRBJ2-7; V: TRBV28; D: .; size: many; DNA: TGTGCCAGCAGTGCGGACACTTTACGCCTCGAGCAGTACTTC; CDR3: CASSADTLRLEQYF
J: TRBJ1-2; V: TRBV7-3; D: .; size: many; DNA: TGTGCCAGCAGCCCAGGCGGGCCCTATGGCTACACCTTC; CDR3: CASSPGGPYGYTF
J: TRBJ2-7; V: TRBV6-5; D: .; size: .; DNA: TGTGCCAGCAGTTACAGGGTCGGCGAGCAGTACTTC; CDR3: CASSYRVGEQYF